Reported below is one T cell receptor beta chain. Its target antigen remains unknown. No base quality values were provided; no much bigger clone lies one nucleotide off. This sample was included in a study of beta chain features in type 1 diabetes (dated by TCRdb to the late 2010s). The study in broad terms: No differences in mean age, gender distribution, total cell number or subset yield were found between patients and healthy donors. A total of around 110,000,000 sorted cells were examined across all samples, and RNA yield correlated strongly with the number of cells per subset. Regulatory and stem cell-like memory subsets were isolated from only 8 patients and roughly eight healthy donors, whereas naive and central memory subsets came from all 28 donors. The study compared TCRB repertoires of sorted circulating CD4+ T cell subsets between recently diagnosed type 1 diabetes patients and matched healthy donors. Overall results and qualifications from the work: Patients with type 1 diabetes made fewer insertions and deleted more nucleotides at VDJ recombination sites, implying thymic rearrangement abnormalities. Sequencing cDNA rather than genomic DNA could over-represent highly expressing activated cells, although activation and CD3 levels did not differ between groups. HLA sub-analyses involved small numbers of individuals, so any influence of HLA type on TCRB rearrangement remained unresolved. PCR might favor shorter templates, but patient and control samples were amplified and corrected together, so any skew would affect both groups equally. A moderate but significant shortening of TCRB CDR3 length was observed in type 1 diabetes patients in all four CD4+ subsets. Naive, central memory and regulatory TCRB repertoires appeared more similar among patients than among healthy donors.

From each donor, a single peripheral blood sample of 100 to 150 mL on average was drawn into heparinised tubes. Using a panel that included CD45RO, CCR7, CD25, CD127, CD95 and CD27, naive, central memory, regulatory and stem cell-like memory CD4+ T cells were sorted on a BD FACSAria II. Purity was above 95% for every sorted population. PBMCs were isolated immediately by Lymphoprep density gradient centrifugation and stained directly without culture. To minimize batch effects, samples were stained and sorted in pairs, one healthy donor with one patient per experiment. The High Capacity cDNA Reverse Transcription Kit was used to reverse transcribe all of the isolated RNA, meaning that expressed TCRB transcripts were what got sequenced. Deep immunoSEQ sequencing was applied to naive, central memory and regulatory T cell samples, giving an average of around 3.8 million total reads per sample. Sorted cells were lysed in RLT buffer, and RNA was extracted using DNase-treated RNeasy Micro or Mini kits according to cell number. Each cell subset was processed separately to prevent cross-contamination, with patient and healthy donor samples processed together. Using the immunoSEQ multiplex PCR, TCRB sequences were amplified from cDNA into 87-bp fragments spanning the CDR3 region. Sequencing of the amplicons was done on the Illumina HiSeq platform. In the paper's pipeline: PCR bias was corrected computationally using synthetic template baselines, and reads within Hamming distance 2 were collapsed, with unmergeable singletons discarded. Reads were aligned to IMGT to assign V, D and J genes, CDR3 length, and insertions or deletions at six rearrangement sites. Clonotype counts were normalized to sorted cell number within each subset before computing true diversity and Gini coefficients with the tcR R package. The overlap coefficient, calculated on TCRB nucleotide sequences, was used to quantify repertoire sharing. Out-of-frame TCRB sequences from naive cells were analyzed to stand in for the pre-selection repertoire. In TCRdb, the immuneACCESS table is reduced to in-frame sequences with V and J assigned. These tables do not hold every clone; where another copy was compared, an unresolved V gene accounts for under half, and the others remain unexplained. Clone size and V and J calls were adopted from that table, with D and trimming inferred from the DNA. The sample table shows about 740,000 clones, and under 15% are seen once. The ten largest clones take up approximately 0.022% of the sample.

For CDR1 and CDR2, the germline V gene lists MGHRA and YSYEKL. From its cysteine to its phenylalanine, the CDR3 spans 17 amino acids. This entry keeps only the CDR3 DNA: 51 bases, framed from base 1. V is reduced by 3 bases and J by 0 bases, leaving a spacing of 16 bases between them. The chain was built from TRBV4-1 and TRBJ2-3; D gene: possibly TRBD1, on 6 matching bases. The clonotype was recovered from a man between 18 and 35 years old with type 1 diabetes. Input material: naive CD4+ T cells from blood. Taken with the paper, the label for cell subset or site translates to: true naive CD4+ T cells. The bases are TGCGCCAGCAGCCATCACCCCCGGGACATTAGCACAGATACGCAGTATTTT. This yields the protein CASSHHPRDISTDTQYF.